The rows below give T cell receptor beta chains drawn from one sample of a study of cytomegalovirus exposure and HLA in healthy donors. Profiling relied on immunoSEQ multiplex PCR, and the TCRdb table lists in-frame clones only, not all of them. Counted here are roughly 60,000 clones, about 90% occurring once; the ten biggest clones make up roughly 1.3%. The sequenced sample consisted of PBMCs. These TCRs come from a woman aged 18-29 years in good health and CMV-seronegative. Each CDR3 is given with its conserved first and last residue. Fields, in order: CDR3 protein, CDR3 DNA, clone size, J gene, V gene, D gene. The D gene is left open where the match is weak. Expanded clones are given a class, and other clones once, few, many or no size at all.

cdr3_aa: CASSLMGGKLFF; cdr3_nt: TGTGCCAGCAGCCTAATGGGAGGAAAACTGTTTTTT; clone_size: -; j_call: TRBJ1-4; v_call: TRBV28; d_call: -
cdr3_aa: CASSTSGGAGGWTGELFF; cdr3_nt: TGTGCCAGCAGCACCTCCGGGGGGGCCGGTGGATGGACCGGGGAGCTGTTTTTT; clone_size: few; j_call: TRBJ2-2; v_call: TRBV28; d_call: TRBD2
cdr3_aa: CASSDGQGSLNTEAFF; cdr3_nt: TGTGCCAGCAGTGACGGACAGGGGTCCTTGAACACTGAAGCTTTCTTT; clone_size: -; j_call: TRBJ1-1; v_call: TRBV6-1; d_call: TRBD1
cdr3_aa: CSVEEAGYNEQFF; cdr3_nt: TGCAGCGTTGAAGAAGCCGGCTACAATGAGCAGTTCTTC; clone_size: few; j_call: TRBJ2-1; v_call: TRBV29-1; d_call: -
cdr3_aa: CASAPGQGAGYGYTF; cdr3_nt: TGTGCCTCAGCCCCGGGACAGGGGGCCGGTTATGGCTACACCTTC; clone_size: -; j_call: TRBJ1-2; v_call: TRBV10-3; d_call: TRBD1
cdr3_aa: CASSLYLRGYTF; cdr3_nt: TGTGCCAGCAGTTTGTACCTTCGGGGCTACACCTTC; clone_size: -; j_call: TRBJ1-2; v_call: TRBV28; d_call: -
cdr3_aa: CASRPSLNYGYTF; cdr3_nt: TGTGCCAGCAGGCCGAGCCTTAACTATGGCTACACCTTC; clone_size: -; j_call: TRBJ1-2; v_call: TRBV6-5; d_call: -
cdr3_aa: CASSPYDLILGYTF; cdr3_nt: TGTGCCAGCAGTCCCTATGATCTTATTTTGGGCTACACCTTC; clone_size: -; j_call: TRBJ1-2; v_call: TRBV28; d_call: -
cdr3_aa: CASSLVAGYEQYF; cdr3_nt: TGTGCCAGCAGCTTAGTCGCGGGATACGAGCAGTACTTC; clone_size: -; j_call: TRBJ2-7; v_call: TRBV7-9; d_call: -
cdr3_aa: CASSIQREGRDEQFF; cdr3_nt: TGTGCCAGTAGTATCCAGCGGGAGGGCCGGGATGAGCAGTTCTTC; clone_size: -; j_call: TRBJ2-1; v_call: TRBV19; d_call: TRBD2